These T cell receptor beta chains were read from a single sample in a study of T-cell reconstitution after alpha-beta-depleted transplantation in children. Each CDR3 protein is one row after TCRdb ran MiXCR on the PCR reads. The sample includes about 980,000 distinct CDR3 sequences, about 26% of them seen just once. The input for sequencing was PBMCs, mostly from graft donor cells, taken 360 days after TCRalphabeta/CD19-depleted stem cell transplant. The source is a boy younger than two who had a stem cell transplant for SCID, so the T cells may come from the graft donor. Both conserved end residues are part of each CDR3.

>TRBJ2-3|18|TRBV5-5
CASSILLAGGPRTDTQYF
>TRBJ2-1|14|TRBV2
CASRLTISYNEQFF
>TRBJ1-6|16|TRBV9
CASSVGDRGFNSPLHF
>TRBJ2-7|14|TRBV30
CAWNRQGASYEQYF
>TRBJ1-2|15|TRBV19
CASTPTADSNYGCTF
>TRBJ2-7|16|TRBV5-6
CASSLVGRSNAYEQYF
>TRBJ2-1|11|TRBV10-3
CAMGGEDEQFF
>TRBJ2-7|14|TRBV19
CASSKRDPPYEQYF
>TRBJ2-1|13|TRBV20-1
CSARDSGYNEQFF
>TRBJ2-7|14|TRBV20-1
CSARDWAPGTGDYF
>TRBJ2-6|17|TRBV29-1
CSVECLGEPSGANVLTF
>TRBJ1-5|15|TRBV9
CASSVEGGYNQPQHF
>TRBJ2-7|15|TRBV7-9
CASLDGLAGTYEQYF
>TRBJ1-1|15|TRBV12-3/TRBV12-4
CASSPTGTANTEAFF
>TRBJ1-5|15|TRBV12-3/TRBV12-4
CASSFTGGSNQPQHF
>TRBJ2-4|18|TRBV10-2
CASSPGTSGGAPKNIQYF
>TRBJ2-5|14|TRBV9
CASSAGTQRETQYF
>TRBJ2-4|15|TRBV20-1
CSARDTGSSKNIQYF
>TRBJ2-7|13|TRBV2
CASSGQGKYEQYF
>TRBJ2-5|15|TRBV5-1
CASSWGQGVRETQYF
>TRBJ2-7|14|TRBV27
CASSPDRVYHEQYF
>TRBJ1-4|15|TRBV6-1
CASSPRDRVREKLFF
>TRBJ2-2|13|TRBV7-9
CASSLERTGELFF
>TRBJ2-2|17|TRBV4-2
CASSQDSVRPNTGELFF
>TRBJ2-2|16|TRBV12-3/TRBV12-4
CASSLAPGPDTGELFF
>TRBJ2-5|13|TRBV30
CACSGLGRGTQYF
>TRBJ2-7|17|TRBV4-3
CASSQEVGPRSGYEQYF
>TRBJ2-7|15|TRBV28
CASSFRRRVGYEQYF
>TRBJ2-7|16|TRBV25-1
CASSEYTSGGSYEQYF
>TRBJ2-3|15|TRBV4-3
CASSQDRTYTDTQYF
>TRBJ2-7|15|TRBV28
CASSFWPSQGYEQYF
>TRBJ2-5|14|TRBV19
CASRRSGVSETQYF
>TRBJ2-7|18|TRBV11-1
CASSLGSIAGTTDYEQYF
>TRBJ2-3|16|TRBV4-2
CASSQGGLEVTDTQYF
>TRBJ2-3|14|TRBV20-1
CSGPLSGGPDTQYF
>TRBJ2-5|16|TRBV24-1
CATSDSPSGGKETQYF
>TRBJ2-5|13|TRBV3-1
CASSQDQPPPQYF